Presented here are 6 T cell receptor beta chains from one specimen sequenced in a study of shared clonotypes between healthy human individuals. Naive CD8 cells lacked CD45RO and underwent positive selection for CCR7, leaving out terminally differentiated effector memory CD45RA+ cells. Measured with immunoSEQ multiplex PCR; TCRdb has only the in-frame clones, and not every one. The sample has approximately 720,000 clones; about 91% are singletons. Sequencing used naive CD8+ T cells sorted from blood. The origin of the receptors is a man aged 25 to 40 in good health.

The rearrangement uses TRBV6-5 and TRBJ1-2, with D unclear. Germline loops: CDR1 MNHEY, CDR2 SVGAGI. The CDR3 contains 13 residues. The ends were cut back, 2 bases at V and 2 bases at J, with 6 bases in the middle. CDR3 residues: CASSYGRNYGYTF. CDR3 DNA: TGTGCCAGCAGTTACGGCCGGAACTATGGCTACACCTTC.

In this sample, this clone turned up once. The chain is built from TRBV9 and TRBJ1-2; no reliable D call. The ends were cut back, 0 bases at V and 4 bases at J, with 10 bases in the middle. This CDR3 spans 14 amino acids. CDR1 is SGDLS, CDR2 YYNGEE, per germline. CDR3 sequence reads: CASSVGQDGYGYTF. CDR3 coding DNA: TGTGCCAGCAGCGTAGGGCAGGATGGCTATGGCTACACCTTC.

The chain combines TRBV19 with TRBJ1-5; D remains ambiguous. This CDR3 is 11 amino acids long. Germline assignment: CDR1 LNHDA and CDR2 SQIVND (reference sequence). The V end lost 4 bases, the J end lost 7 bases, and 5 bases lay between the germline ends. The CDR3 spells CASSNGQPQHF. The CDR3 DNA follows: TGTGCCAGTAGTAATGGGCAGCCCCAGCATTTT.

The CDR3 bases are TGTGCCAGCAGCAAGGACGGGACAACCCCCTACGAGCAGTACTTC. Its translation: CASSKDGTTPYEQYF. The chain carries TRBV7-9 and TRBJ2-7, with D possibly being TRBD1 (6 bases). The CDR3 covers 15 residues. The V end lost 5 bases, the J end lost 2 bases, and 16 bases lay between the germline ends. Germline assignment: CDR1 SEHNR and CDR2 FQNEAQ (reference sequence). The whole variable domain, filled in from reference TRBV7-9 and TRBJ2-7, reads DTGVSQNPRHKITKRGQNVTFRCDPISEHNRLYWYRQTLGQGPEFLTYFQNEAQLEKSRLLSDRFSAERPKGSFSTLEIQRTEQGDSAMYLCASSKDGTTPYEQYFGPGTRLTVT.

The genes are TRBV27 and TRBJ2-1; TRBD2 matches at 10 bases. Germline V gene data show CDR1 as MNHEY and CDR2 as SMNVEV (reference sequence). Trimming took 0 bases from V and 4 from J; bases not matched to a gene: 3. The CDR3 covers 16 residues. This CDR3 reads CASSLSASGSYNEQFF. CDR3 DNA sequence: TGTGCCAGCAGTTTATCAGCTAGCGGGAGTTACAATGAGCAGTTCTTC.

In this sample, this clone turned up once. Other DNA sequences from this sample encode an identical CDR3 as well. CDR3 protein: CASSFPGGEQFF. The CDR3 bases are TGTGCCAGCAGTTTTCCGGGGGGTGAGCAGTTCTTC. The gene calls are TRBV27 and TRBJ2-1; 7 nucleotides agree with TRBD2. V was clipped by 3 bases and J by 9 bases; unmatched bases: 2. The CDR3 loop spans 12 amino acids. Germline values: CDR1 MNHEY, CDR2 SMNVEV (reference sequence).